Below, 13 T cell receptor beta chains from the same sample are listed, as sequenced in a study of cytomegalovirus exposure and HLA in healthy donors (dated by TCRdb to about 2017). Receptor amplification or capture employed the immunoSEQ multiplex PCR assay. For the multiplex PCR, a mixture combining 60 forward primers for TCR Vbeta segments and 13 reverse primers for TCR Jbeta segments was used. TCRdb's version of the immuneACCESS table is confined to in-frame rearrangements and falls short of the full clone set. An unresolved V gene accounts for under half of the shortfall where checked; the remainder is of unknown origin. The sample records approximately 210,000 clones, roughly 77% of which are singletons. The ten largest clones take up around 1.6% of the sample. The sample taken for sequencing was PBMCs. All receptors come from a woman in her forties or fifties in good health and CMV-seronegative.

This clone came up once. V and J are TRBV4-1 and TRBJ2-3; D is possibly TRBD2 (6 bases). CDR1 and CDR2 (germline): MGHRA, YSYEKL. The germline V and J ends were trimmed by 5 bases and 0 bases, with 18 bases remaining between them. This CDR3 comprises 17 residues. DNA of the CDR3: TGCGCCAGCAGCTTTCGGGGGTGGTCCGCTAGCACAGATACGCAGTATTTT. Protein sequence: CASSFRGWSASTDTQYF.

Here the CDR3 DNA reads TGTGCCAGCCCAGTCCTAGCGGGGGGCCAGGGGGAGCTGTTTTTT. Protein: CASPVLAGGQGELFF. The chain has TRBV6-1 and TRBJ2-2; 11 bases map to TRBD2. Germline V gives CDR1 MNHNS, CDR2 SASEGT. The junction had 10 bases not matched to a gene; V was cut back by 8 bases and J by 8 bases. The CDR3 length is 15 residues.

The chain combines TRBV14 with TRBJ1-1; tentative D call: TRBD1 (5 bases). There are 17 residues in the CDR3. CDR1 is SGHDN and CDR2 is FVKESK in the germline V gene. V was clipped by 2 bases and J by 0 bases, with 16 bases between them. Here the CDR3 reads CASSQPYRLGVNTEAFF. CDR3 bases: TGTGCCAGCAGCCAACCTTACAGGCTTGGGGTGAACACTGAAGCTTTCTTT.

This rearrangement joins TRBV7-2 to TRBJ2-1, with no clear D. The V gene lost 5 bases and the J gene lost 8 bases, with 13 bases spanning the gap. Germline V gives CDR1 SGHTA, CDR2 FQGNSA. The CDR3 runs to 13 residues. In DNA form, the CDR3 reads TGTGCCAGCAGCCTAGGGCGGATTGATGAGCAGTTCTTC. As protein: CASSLGRIDEQFF.

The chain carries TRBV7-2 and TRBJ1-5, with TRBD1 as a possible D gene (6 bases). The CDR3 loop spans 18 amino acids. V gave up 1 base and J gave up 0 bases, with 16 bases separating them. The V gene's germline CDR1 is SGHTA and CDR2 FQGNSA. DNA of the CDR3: TGTGCCAGCAGCTTAGGGGGGCGGGGGGCCCATAGCAATCAGCCCCAGCATTTT. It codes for CASSLGGRGAHSNQPQHF.

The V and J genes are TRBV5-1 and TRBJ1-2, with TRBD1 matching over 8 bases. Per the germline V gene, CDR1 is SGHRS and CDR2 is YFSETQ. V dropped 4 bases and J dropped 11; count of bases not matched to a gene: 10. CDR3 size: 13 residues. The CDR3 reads CASSQTGATGYTF. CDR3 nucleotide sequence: TGCGCCAGCAGCCAGACAGGGGCCACGGGGTACACCTTC. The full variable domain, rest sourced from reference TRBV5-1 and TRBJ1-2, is KAGVTQTPRYLIKTRGQQVTLSCSPISGHRSVSWYQQTPGQGLQFLFEYFSETQRNKGNFPGRFSGRQFSNSRSEMNVSTLELGDSALYLCASSQTGATGYTFGSGTRLTVV.

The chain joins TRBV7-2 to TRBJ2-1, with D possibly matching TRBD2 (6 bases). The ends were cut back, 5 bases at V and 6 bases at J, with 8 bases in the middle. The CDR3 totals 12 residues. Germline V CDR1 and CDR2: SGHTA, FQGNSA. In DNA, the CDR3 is TGTGCCAGCAGCCAACTAGCCAATGAGCAGTTCTTC. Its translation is CASSQLANEQFF. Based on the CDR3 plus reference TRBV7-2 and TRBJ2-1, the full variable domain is GAGVSQSPSNKVTEKGKDVELRCDPISGHTALYWYRQSLGQGLEFLIYFQGNSAPDKSGLPSDRFSAERTGGSVSTLTIQRTQQEDSAVYLCASSQLANEQFFGPGTRLTVL.

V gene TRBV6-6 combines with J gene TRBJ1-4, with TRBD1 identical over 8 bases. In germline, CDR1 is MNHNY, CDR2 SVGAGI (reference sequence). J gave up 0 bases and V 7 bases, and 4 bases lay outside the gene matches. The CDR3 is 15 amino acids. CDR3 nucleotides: TGTGCCAGCACGGACAGGGACCCAACTAATGAAAAACTGTTTTTT. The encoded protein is CASTDRDPTNEKLFF.

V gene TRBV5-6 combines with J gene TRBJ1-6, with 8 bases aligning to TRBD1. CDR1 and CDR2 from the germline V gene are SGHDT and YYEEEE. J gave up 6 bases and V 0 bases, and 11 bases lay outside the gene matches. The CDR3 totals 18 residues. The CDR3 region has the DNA TGTGCCAGCAGCTTGGCACCCAGCGGGACAGGAACTAATTCACCCCTCCACTTT. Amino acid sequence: CASSLAPSGTGTNSPLHF.

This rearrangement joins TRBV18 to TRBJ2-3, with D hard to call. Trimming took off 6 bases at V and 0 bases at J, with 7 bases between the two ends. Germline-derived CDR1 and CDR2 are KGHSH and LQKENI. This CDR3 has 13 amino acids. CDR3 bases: TGTGCCAGCTCGCGCACTAGCACAGATACGCAGTATTTT. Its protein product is CASSRTSTDTQYF.

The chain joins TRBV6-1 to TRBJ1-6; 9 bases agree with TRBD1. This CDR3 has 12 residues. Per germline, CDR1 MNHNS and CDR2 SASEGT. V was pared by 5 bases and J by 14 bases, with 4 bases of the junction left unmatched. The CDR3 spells CASSTGGRTLHF. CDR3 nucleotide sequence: TGTGCCAGCAGTACAGGGGGCCGGACCCTCCACTTT.

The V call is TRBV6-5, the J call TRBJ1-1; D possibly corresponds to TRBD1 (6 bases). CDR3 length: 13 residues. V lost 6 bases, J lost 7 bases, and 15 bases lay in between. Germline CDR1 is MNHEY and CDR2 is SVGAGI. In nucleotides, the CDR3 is TGTGCCAGCAGAAAAACGGGACATGTTGAAGCTTTCTTT. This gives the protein CASRKTGHVEAFF.

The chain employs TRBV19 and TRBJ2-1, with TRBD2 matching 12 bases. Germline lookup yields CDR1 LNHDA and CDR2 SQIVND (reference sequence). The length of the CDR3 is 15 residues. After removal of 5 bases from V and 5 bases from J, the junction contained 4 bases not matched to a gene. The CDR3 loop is CASSPGLAGHNEQFF. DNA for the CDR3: TGTGCCAGTAGTCCCGGACTAGCGGGACACAATGAGCAGTTCTTC.